These 11 T cell receptor beta chains originate from one sample sequenced in a study of blood T cell repertoires in COVID-19. Assay: immunoSEQ multiplex PCR; the TCRdb copy retains only in-frame clones and omits some. The sample has more than 75,000 clones, around nine tenths seen once. The material sequenced was peripheral blood. The receptors originated from a woman in her sixties or seventies with acute or convalescent COVID-19.

The V call is TRBV6-6, the J call TRBJ2-3; TRBD1 might be the D (6 bases). CDR1 is MNHNY, CDR2 SVGAGI, per germline (reference sequence). Trimming shortened V by 0 bases and J by 2 bases, and 12 bases separated the two germline ends. This CDR3 comprises 16 residues. CDR3 sequence: CASSYSGDKPTDTQYF. In DNA, the CDR3 is TGTGCCAGCAGTTACTCTGGGGACAAACCCACAGATACGCAGTATTTT.

The rearrangement uses TRBV6-1 and TRBJ1-5, with D perhaps matching TRBD1 (6 bases). Germline V gene sequence: CDR1 MNHNS, CDR2 SASEGT. This CDR3 is built from 15 residues. V lost 3 bases and J lost 7, with 16 bases in between. DNA for the CDR3: TGTGCCAGCAGTGAGATCGAGGGGGAGGGCCAGCCCCAGCATTTT. It specifies CASSEIEGEGQPQHF.

This chain connects TRBV10-1 to TRBJ1-1; 8 nucleotides agree with TRBD1. The CDR3 length is 14 residues. The V gene end was trimmed by 7 bases and the J gene end by 1 base; junction bases not matched to a gene: 5. Germline V CDR1 and CDR2: WNHNN, SYGVQD (reference sequence). CDR3 amino acids: CASTAGQGNTEAFF. The CDR3, as DNA: TGCGCCAGCACCGCCGGACAGGGGAACACTGAAGCTTTCTTT.

This chain connects TRBV6-6 to TRBJ1-6; maybe TRBD1 (6 bases). V shed 2 bases and J shed 3 bases, with 11 bases lying between them. Germline assignment: CDR1 MNHNY and CDR2 SVGAGI (reference sequence). The length of the CDR3 is 16 residues. CDR3 in DNA: TGTGCCAGCAGTTACATCCCACAGGGCTATAATTCACCCCTCCACTTT. Its protein product is CASSYIPQGYNSPLHF.

This clone has a handful of counts. CDR3 nucleotide sequence: TGTGCCAGCAGGATGGGAGTTTCCTCCTACGAGCAGTACTTC. Protein: CASRMGVSSYEQYF. The chain uses TRBV28 and TRBJ2-7; the D gene is possibly TRBD2 (5 bases). Per germline, CDR1 MDHEN and CDR2 SYDVKM. V was cut by 6 bases and J by 0 bases, with 12 bases left in between. The CDR3 contains 14 residues.

The chain has TRBV6-5 and TRBJ2-2; TRBD1 might be the D (5 bases). Germline V lookup: CDR1 MNHEY, CDR2 SVGAGI. Trimming pared 0 bases from V and 4 bases from J, leaving 6 bases between. CDR3 length: 14 amino acids. The CDR3 loop reads CASSYSDSTGELFF. The CDR3, as DNA: TGTGCCAGCAGTTACTCCGACAGCACCGGGGAGCTGTTTTTT.

This rearrangement joins TRBV29-1 to TRBJ2-1; 8 bases are shared with TRBD1. Germline CDR1 is SQVTM and CDR2 is ANQGSEA. After removal of 7 bases from V and 4 bases from J, the junction contained 3 bases not matched to a gene. The CDR3 is made up of 12 amino acids. This chain's CDR3 is CSAGTGYNEQFF. DNA of the CDR3: TGCAGCGCCGGGACAGGTTACAATGAGCAGTTCTTC.

This sequence joins TRBV15 and TRBJ2-6, with D maybe TRBD2 (6 bases). The ends were cut back, 2 bases at V and 0 bases at J, with 14 bases in the middle. This CDR3 is built from 18 residues. Germline V gene data show CDR1 as LNHNV and CDR2 as YYDKDF (reference sequence). CDR3 nucleotides: TGTGCCACCAGCAGAACTAGCTCCAGGAACTCTGGGGCCAACGTCCTGACTTTC. This sequence encodes CATSRTSSRNSGANVLTF.

J is TRBJ1-1 and V is TRBV15, with D tentatively TRBD1 (6 bases). Germline V lookup: CDR1 LNHNV, CDR2 YYDKDF (reference sequence). This CDR3 has 15 amino acids. Trimming removed 4 bases at V and 4 bases at J, with 16 bases between. CDR3 nucleotides: TGTGCCACCAGCACCCTACAGGGAACGAGCACTGAAGCTTTCTTT. The encoded protein is CATSTLQGTSTEAFF. Drawing the rest from reference TRBV15 and TRBJ1-1, the complete variable domain is DAMVIQNPRYQVTQFGKPVTLSCSQTLNHNVMYWYQQKSSQAPKLLFHYYDKDFNNEADTPDNFQSRRPNTSFCFLDIRSPGLGDTAMYLCATSTLQGTSTEAFFGQGTRLTVV.

This clone has only one observation. The V and J genes are TRBV7-9 and TRBJ1-4; TRBD1 aligns across 7 bases. This CDR3 is built from 18 residues. Germline V gene lookup returns CDR1 SEHNR and CDR2 FQNEAQ (reference sequence). V gave up 0 bases and J gave up 5 bases; unmatched junction bases: 12. CDR3 loop: CASSLATRTTGVNEKLFF. CDR3 sequence (DNA): TGTGCCAGCAGCTTAGCCACTCGCACAACAGGGGTGAATGAAAAACTGTTTTTT.

The chain couples TRBV28 to TRBJ2-2, with TRBD2 identical over 8 bases. This CDR3 has 18 amino acids. V trimming: 8 bases; J trimming: 5 bases; junction bases outside the gene matches: 19. Germline V lookup: CDR1 MDHEN, CDR2 SYDVKM. CDR3 in DNA: TGTGCCAGCCGACCAGTCCGAACGGGAGGGCTTCCTACCGGGGAGCTGTTTTTT. Translated, it gives CASRPVRTGGLPTGELFF.